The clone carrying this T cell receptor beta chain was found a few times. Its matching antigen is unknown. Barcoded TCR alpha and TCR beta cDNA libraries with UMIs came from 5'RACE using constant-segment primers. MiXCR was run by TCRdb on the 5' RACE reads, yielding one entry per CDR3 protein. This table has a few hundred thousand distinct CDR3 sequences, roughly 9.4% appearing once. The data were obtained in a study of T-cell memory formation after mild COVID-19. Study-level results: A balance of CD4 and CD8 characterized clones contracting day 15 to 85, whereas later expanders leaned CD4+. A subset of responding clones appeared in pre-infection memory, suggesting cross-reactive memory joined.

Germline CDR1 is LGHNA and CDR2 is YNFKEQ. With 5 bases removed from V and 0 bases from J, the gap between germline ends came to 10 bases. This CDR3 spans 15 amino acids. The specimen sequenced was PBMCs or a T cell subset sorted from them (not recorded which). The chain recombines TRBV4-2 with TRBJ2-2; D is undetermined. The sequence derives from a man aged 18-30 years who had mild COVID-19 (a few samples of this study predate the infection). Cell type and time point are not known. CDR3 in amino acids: CASSALDPNTGELFF. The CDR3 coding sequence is TGTGCCAGCAGCGCTCTGGACCCGAACACCGGGGAGCTGTTTTTT.